This TCR beta chain was identified during a study of T cell changes during pregnancy in multiple sclerosis. Method: immunoSEQ multiplex PCR; TCRdb's copy keeps in-frame clones and lacks some. The table lists about 8,500 clones, nearly 90% of them singletons, with roughly 10% in the top ten. The origin of this receptor is a female donor in good health, enrolled as a control in a pregnancy study. This specimen was CD8+ T cells from peripheral blood mononuclear cells, taken in the first trimester of pregnancy.

CDR3 DNA: TGTGCCAGCTCACCACCGCTAACTTCAGAGGTCACAGATACGCAGTATTTT. Protein: CASSPPLTSEVTDTQYF. The J gene is TRBJ2-3, the V gene TRBV18; D remains ambiguous. Germline-derived CDR1 and CDR2 are KGHSH and LQKENI. The CDR3 runs 17 residues. Trimming stripped 0 bases from V and 2 bases from J, with 15 bases between.